Below, one T cell receptor beta chain is given with its context. Clones were sequenced by immunoSEQ multiplex PCR, and TCRdb holds only the in-frame ones, with some missing. The repertoire includes tens of thousands of clones, around four fifths of them detected once, and more than 3% sits in the top ten. This specimen belongs to a study of neoadjuvant anti-PD-1 for oral cavity cancer. The CDR3 spans 19 residues. In germline, CDR1 is SGHVS, CDR2 FQNEAQ. J was trimmed by 4 bases and V by 1 base; bases with no gene match: 14. This TCR came from a person between 35 and 79 years old with oral cavity squamous cell carcinoma. The sample in question was PBMCs, obtained before nivolumab (anti-PD-1) treatment. The chain links TRBV7-8 to TRBJ1-1, with TRBD1 identical over 11 bases. DNA of the CDR3: TGTGCCAGCAGCTTAGGATGGATTCGGACAGGGGGCAAAAGCACTGAAGCTTTCTTT. Translated, it gives CASSLGWIRTGGKSTEAFF. Looking up the rest from reference TRBV7-8 and TRBJ1-1 gives the full variable domain: GAGVSQSPRYKVAKRGQDVALRCDPISGHVSLFWYQQALGQGPEFLTYFQNEAQLDKSGLPSDRFFAERPEGSVSTLKIQRTQQEDSAVYLCASSLGWIRTGGKSTEAFFGQGTRLTVV.